This TCR beta chain was sequenced in a study of T cell responses to AZD1222 COVID-19 vaccine. Findings and caveats of the study: Epitopes outside B.1.351 and B.1.1.7 mutated regions reportedly drew nearly half of spike TCRs. Possibly, clonal diversity was underestimated; donors were largely white British and included more females.

In regard to this clone: Its antigen is unknown.

Using immunoSEQ multiplex PCR, the repertoire was profiled, and TCRdb retains in-frame clones only, with some absent. The data contain around 140,000 clones, around nine tenths of them singletons. It was second doses at about 4 or about 12 weeks that were pooled. The CDR3 covers 14 residues. V lost 3 bases to trimming and J lost 0 bases, with 7 bases between them. Germline CDR1 is ENHRY and CDR2 is SYGVKD. This material consisted of peripheral blood, taken 28 days after the second AZD1222 dose. This clonotype was obtained from an adult who received the AZD1222 COVID-19 vaccine. The chain joins TRBV10-3 to TRBJ2-3; D may be TRBD1 (5 bases). The CDR3 sequence: CAISDRASTDTQYF. The CDR3 nucleotides read TGTGCCATCAGTGACAGGGCTAGCACAGATACGCAGTATTTT.